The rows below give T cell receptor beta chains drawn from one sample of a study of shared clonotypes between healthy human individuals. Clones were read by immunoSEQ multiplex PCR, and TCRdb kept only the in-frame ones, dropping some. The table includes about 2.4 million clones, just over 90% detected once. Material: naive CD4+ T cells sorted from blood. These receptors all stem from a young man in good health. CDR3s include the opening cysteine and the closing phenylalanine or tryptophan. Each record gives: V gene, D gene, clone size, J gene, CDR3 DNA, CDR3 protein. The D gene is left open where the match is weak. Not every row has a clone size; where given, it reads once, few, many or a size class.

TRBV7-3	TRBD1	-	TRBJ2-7	TGTGCCAGCAGCTCTTGGGGACAGGGGTGGTACGAGCAGTACTTC	CASSSWGQGWYEQYF
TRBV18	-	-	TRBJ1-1	TGTGCCAGCTCCGGAGGGGAGATGAACACTGAAGCTTTCTTT	CASSGGEMNTEAFF
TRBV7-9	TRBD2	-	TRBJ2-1	TGTGCCAGCAGCTTAGACGGGCTAGCGGGAGATGAGCAGTTCTTC	CASSLDGLAGDEQFF
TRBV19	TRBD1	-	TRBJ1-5	TGTGCCGGCCCACTCCACAGGGGCCCCGGATCGCCCCTTAATCAGCCCCAGCATTTT	CAGPLHRGPGSPLNQPQHF
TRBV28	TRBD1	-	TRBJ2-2	TGTGCCAGCAGGCGACAGGGGGCAAACACCGGGGAGCTGTTTTTT	CASRRQGANTGELFF
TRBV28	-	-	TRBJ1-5	TGTGCCAGCAGTTTTGAGGGATCTCTTGGACAGCCCCAGCATTTT	CASSFEGSLGQPQHF
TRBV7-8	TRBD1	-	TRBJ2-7	TGTGCCAGCAGCGGCCGGACAGGGGCTTCCTACGAGCAGTACTTC	CASSGRTGASYEQYF
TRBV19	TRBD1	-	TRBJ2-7	TGTGCCACTTCCGGGACAGATCATAGACCGTACTTC	CATSGTDHRPYF
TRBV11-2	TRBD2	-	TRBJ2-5	TGTGCCAGCAGCTTTGGACTAGCAGTAAGGCAAGAGACCCAGTACTTC	CASSFGLAVRQETQYF
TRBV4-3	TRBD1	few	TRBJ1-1	TGCGCCAGCAGCCAGGGACAGGGGTGGAGCACTGAAGCTTTCTTT	CASSQGQGWSTEAFF
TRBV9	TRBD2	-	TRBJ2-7	TGTGCCAGCAGCGTAGGGCTAGCGGGGGAGCAGTACTTC	CASSVGLAGEQYF
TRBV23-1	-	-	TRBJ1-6	TGCGCCAGCAGTCAATCGGCAAGGGAGCCAAGGGCTTCACCCCTCCACTTT	CASSQSAREPRASPLHF
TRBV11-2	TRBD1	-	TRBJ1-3	TGTGCCAGCAGCCAGGGGGCGGCTGGAAACACCATATATTTT	CASSQGAAGNTIYF
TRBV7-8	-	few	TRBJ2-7	TGTGCCAGCAGCTTAGTTCCAGTCTACGAGCAGTACTTC	CASSLVPVYEQYF